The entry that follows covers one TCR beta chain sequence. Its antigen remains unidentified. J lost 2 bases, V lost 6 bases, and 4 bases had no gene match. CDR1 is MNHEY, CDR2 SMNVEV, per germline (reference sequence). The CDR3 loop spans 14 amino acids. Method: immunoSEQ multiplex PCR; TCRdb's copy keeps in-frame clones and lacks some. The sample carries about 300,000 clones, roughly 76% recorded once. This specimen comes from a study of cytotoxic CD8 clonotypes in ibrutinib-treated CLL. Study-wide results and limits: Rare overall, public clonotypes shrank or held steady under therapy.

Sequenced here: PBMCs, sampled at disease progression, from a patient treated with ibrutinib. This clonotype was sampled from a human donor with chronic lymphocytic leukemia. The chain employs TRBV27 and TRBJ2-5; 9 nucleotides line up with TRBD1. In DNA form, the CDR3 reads TGTGCCAGCAGCTACAGGGGGCTGCAAGAGACCCAGTACTTC. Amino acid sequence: CASSYRGLQETQYF.